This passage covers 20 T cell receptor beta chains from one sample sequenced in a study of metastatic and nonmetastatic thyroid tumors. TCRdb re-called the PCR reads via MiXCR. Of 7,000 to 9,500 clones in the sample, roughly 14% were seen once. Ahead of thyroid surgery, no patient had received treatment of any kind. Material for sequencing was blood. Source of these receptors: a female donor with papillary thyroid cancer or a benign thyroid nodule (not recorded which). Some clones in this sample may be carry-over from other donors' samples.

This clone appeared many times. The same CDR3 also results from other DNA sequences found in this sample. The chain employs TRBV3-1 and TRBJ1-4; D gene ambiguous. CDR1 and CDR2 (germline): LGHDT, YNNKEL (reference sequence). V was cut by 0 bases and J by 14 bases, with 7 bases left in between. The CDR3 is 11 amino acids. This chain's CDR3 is CASSQESRLFF. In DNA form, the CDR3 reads TGTGCCAGCAGCCAAGAGAGTCGGCTGTTTTTT.

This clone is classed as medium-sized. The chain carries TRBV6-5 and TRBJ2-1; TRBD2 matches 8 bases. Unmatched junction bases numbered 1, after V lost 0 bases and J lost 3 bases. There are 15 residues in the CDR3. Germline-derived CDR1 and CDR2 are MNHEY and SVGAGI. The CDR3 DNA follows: TGTGCCAGCAGTTACTCTGCGGGAGGCTACAATGAGCAGTTCTTC. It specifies CASSYSAGGYNEQFF.

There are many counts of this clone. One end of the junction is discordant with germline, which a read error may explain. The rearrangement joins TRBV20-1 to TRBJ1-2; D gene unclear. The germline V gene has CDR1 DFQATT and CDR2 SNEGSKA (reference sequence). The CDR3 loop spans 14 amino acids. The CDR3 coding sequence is TGCAGTGCTCCCTATAGCGGGTCGAACTATGGCCACACCTTC. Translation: CSAPYSGSNYGHTF.

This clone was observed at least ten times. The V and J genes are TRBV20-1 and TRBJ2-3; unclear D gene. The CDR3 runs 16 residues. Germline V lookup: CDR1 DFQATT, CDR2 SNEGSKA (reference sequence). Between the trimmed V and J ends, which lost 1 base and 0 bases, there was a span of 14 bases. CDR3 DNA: TGCAGTGCTAGAGGGGATTTGGCGGATAGCACAGATACGCAGTATTTT. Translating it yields CSARGDLADSTDTQYF.

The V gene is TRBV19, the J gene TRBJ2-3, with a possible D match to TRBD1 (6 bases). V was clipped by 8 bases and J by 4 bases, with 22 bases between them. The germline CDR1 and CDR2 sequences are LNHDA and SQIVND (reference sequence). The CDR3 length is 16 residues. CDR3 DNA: TGTGCCAGTGTTGGGCGATGGACAGCCTCAGCAGATACGCAGTATTTT. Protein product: CASVGRWTASADTQYF.

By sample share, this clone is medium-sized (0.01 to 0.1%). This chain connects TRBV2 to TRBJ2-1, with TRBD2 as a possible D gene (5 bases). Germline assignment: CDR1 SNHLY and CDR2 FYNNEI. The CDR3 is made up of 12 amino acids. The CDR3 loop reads CPQQAEYNEQFF. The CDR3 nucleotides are TGTCCCCAGCAAGCGGAGTACAATGAGCAGTTCTTC.

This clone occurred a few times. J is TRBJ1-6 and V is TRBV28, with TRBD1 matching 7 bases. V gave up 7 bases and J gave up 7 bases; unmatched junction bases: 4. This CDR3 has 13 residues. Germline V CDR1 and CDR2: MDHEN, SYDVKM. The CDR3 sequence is CASNRGGNSPLHF. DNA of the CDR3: TGTGCCAGCAACAGGGGAGGCAATTCACCCCTCCACTTT.

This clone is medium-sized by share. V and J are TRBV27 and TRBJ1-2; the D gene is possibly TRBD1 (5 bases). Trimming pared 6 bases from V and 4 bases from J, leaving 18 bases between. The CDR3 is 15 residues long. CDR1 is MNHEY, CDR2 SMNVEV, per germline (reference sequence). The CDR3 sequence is CASRGGGDISYGYTF. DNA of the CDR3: TGTGCCAGCAGGGGGGGGGGTGATATATCCTATGGCTACACCTTC.

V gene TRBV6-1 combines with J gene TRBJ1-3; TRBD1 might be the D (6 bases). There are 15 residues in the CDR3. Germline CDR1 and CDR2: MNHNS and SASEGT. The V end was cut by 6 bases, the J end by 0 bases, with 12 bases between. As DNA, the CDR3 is TGTGCCAGCAGGGAAACAGGGCGCTCTGGAAACACCATATATTTT. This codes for CASRETGRSGNTIYF.

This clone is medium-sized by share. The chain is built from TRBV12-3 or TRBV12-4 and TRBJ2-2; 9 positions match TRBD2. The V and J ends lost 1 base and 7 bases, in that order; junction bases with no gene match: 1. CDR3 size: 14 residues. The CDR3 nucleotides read TGTGCCAGCAGTTTAGGCGGGGGGGTCGGGGAGCTGTTTTTT. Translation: CASSLGGGVGELFF.

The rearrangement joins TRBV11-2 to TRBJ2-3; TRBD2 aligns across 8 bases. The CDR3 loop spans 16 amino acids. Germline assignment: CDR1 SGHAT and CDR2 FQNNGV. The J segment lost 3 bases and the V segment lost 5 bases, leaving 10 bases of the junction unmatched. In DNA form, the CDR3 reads TGTGCCAGCAGCCCGACGGGGGGGTCTAGAACAGATACGCAGTATTTT. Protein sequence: CASSPTGGSRTDTQYF.

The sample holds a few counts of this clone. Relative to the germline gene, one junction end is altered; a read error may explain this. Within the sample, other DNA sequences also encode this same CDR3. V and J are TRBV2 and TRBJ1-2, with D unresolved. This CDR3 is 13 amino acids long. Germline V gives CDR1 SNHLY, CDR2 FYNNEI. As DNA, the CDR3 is TGTGCCAGCACCCCAATTACGGCAGGCGGCTACACATTC. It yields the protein CASTPITAGGYTF. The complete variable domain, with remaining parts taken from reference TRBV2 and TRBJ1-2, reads EPEVTQTPSHQVTQMGQEVILRCVPISNHLYFYWYRQILGQKVEFLVSFYNNEISEKSEIFDDQFSVERPDGSNFTLKIRSTKLEDSAMYFCASTPITAGGYTFGSGTRLTVV.

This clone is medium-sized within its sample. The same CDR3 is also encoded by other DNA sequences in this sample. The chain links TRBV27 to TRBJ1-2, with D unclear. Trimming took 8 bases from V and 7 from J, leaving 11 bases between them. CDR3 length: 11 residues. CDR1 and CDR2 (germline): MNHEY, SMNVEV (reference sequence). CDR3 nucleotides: TGTGCCAGCGGGCGGAGAGGTGGCTACACCTTC. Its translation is CASGRRGGYTF.

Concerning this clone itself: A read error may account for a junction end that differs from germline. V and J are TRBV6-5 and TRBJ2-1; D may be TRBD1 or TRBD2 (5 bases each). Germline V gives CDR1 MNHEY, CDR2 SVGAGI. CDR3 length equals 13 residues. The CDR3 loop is CASSYLRGNEQFF. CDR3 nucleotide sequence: TGTGCCAGCAGCTACTTGAGGGGCAATGAGCAGTTCTTC.

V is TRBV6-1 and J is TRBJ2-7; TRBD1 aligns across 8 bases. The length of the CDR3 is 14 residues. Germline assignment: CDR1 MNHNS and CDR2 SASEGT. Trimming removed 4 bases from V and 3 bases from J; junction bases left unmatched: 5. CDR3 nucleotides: TGTGCCAGCAGTGGGGGACAGGCAGGCTACGAGCAGTACTTC. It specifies CASSGGQAGYEQYF.

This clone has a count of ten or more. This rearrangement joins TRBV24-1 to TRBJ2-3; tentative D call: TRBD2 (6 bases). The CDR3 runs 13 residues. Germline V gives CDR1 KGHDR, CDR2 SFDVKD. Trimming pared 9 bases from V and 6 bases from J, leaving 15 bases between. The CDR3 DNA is TGTGCCACCGCAGGGAGGTATGGCGATACGCAGTATTTT. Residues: CATAGRYGDTQYF.

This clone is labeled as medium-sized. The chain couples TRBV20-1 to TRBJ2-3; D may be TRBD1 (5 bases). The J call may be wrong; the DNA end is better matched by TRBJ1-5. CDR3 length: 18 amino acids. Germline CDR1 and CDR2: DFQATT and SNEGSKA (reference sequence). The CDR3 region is CSATGDGTRWGSTDTQHF. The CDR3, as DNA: TGCAGTGCAACCGGGGACGGGACTAGGTGGGGGAGTACAGATACGCAGCATTTT.

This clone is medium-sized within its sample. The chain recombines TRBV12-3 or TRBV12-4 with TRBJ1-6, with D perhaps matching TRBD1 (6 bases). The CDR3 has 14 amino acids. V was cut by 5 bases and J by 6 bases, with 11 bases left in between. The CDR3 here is CASSIGQTNSPLHF. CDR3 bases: TGTGCCAGCAGTATCGGACAGACTAATTCACCCCTCCACTTT.

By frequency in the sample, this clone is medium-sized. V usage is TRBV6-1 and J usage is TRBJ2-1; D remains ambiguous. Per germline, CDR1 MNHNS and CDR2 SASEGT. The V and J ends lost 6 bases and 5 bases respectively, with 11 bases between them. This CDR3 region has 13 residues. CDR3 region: CASSPLFDNEQFF. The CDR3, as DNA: TGTGCCAGCAGCCCCCTTTTTGACAATGAGCAGTTCTTC.

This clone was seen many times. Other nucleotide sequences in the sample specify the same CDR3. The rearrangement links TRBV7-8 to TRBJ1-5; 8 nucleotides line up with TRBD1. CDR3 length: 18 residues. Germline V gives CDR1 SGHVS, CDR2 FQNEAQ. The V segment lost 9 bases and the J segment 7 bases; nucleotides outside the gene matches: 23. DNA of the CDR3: TGTGCCAGTAGCCCGTCCAGGACAGGGTTAGTGAGGGGCCAGCCCCAGCATTTT. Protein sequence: CASSPSRTGLVRGQPQHF.